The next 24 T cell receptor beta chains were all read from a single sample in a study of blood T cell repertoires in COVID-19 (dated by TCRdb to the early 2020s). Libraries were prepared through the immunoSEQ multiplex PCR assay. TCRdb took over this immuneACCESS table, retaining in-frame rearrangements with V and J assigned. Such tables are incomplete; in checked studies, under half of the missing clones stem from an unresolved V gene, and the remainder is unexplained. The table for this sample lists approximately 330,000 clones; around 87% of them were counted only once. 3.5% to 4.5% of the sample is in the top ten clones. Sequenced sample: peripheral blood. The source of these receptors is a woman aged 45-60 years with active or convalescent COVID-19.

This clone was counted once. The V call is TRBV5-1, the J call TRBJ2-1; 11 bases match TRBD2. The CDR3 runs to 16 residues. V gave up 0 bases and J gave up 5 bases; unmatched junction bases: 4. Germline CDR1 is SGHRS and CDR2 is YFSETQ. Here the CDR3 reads CASSLDWGLADNEQFF. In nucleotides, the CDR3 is TGCGCCAGCAGCTTGGATTGGGGACTAGCGGACAATGAGCAGTTCTTC.

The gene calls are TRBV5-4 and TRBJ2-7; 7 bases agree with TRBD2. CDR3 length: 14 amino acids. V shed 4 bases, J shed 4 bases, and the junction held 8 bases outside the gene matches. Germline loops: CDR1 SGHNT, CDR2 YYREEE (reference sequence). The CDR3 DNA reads TGTGCCAGCAGCCTATCCGGGACTACATACGAGCAGTACTTC. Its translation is CASSLSGTTYEQYF.

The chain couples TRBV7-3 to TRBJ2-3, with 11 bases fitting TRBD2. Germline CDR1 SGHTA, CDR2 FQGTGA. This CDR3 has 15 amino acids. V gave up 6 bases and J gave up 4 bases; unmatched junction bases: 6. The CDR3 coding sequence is TGTGCCAGCAGTATCGGGACTAGCGGCCCAGATACGCAGTATTTT. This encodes CASSIGTSGPDTQYF.

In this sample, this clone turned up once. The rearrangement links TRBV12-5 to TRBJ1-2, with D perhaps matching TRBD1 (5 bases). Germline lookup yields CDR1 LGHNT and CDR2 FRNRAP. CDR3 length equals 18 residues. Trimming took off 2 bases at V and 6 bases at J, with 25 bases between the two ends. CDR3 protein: CASGLPTYQGFISDGYTF. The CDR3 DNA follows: TGTGCTAGTGGTTTGCCAACTTACCAGGGCTTTATCAGCGATGGCTACACCTTC.

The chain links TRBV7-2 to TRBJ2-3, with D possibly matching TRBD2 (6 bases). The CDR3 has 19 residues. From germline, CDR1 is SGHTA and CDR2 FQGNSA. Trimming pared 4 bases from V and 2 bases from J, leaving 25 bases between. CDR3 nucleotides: TGTGCCAGCAGCTCCCCTGCCACTGCCCCGGGACTCGTCACAGATACGCAGTATTTT. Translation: CASSSPATAPGLVTDTQYF.

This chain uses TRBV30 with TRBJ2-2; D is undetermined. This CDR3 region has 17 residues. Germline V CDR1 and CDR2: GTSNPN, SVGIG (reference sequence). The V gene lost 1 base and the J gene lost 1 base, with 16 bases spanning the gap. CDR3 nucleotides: TGTGCCTGGAGTGGCATCGTAAGGTACAGGAACACCGGGGAGCTGTTTTTT. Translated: CAWSGIVRYRNTGELFF.

The CDR3 spells CASSSYQGLAAQETQYF. CDR3 DNA sequence: TGTGCCAGCAGCTCCTATCAGGGACTAGCGGCACAAGAGACCCAGTACTTC. V is TRBV5-4 and J is TRBJ2-5, with TRBD2 matching over 11 bases. V gave up 3 bases and J gave up 2 bases; unmatched junction bases: 9. Germline-derived CDR1 and CDR2 are SGHNT and YYREEE (reference sequence). This CDR3 has 17 amino acids.

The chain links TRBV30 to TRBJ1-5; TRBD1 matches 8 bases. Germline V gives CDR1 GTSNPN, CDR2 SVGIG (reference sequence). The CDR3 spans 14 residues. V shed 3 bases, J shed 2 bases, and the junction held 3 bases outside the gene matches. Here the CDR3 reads CAWSQGAGNQPQHF. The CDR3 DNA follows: TGTGCCTGGAGCCAGGGGGCTGGCAATCAGCCCCAGCATTTT.

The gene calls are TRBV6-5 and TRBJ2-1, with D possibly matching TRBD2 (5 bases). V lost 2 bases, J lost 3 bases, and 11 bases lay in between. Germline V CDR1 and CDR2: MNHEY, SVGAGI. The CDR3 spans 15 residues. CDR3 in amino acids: CASSYGLASYNEQFF. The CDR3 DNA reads TGTGCCAGCAGTTACGGGCTAGCCAGCTACAATGAGCAGTTCTTC.

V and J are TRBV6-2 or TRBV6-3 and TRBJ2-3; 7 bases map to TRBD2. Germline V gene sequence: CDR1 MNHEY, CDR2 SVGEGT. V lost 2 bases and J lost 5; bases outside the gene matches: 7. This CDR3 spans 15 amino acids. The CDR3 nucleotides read TGTGCCAGCAGTTACCCGCAGCGGGATGGAGATACGCAGTATTTT. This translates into CASSYPQRDGDTQYF.

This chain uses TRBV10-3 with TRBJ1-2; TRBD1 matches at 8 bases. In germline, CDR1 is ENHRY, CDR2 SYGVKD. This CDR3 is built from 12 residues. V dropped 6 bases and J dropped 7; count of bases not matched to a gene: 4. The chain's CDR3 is CAIRQGGGGYTF. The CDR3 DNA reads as TGTGCCATCAGACAGGGGGGCGGTGGCTACACCTTC.

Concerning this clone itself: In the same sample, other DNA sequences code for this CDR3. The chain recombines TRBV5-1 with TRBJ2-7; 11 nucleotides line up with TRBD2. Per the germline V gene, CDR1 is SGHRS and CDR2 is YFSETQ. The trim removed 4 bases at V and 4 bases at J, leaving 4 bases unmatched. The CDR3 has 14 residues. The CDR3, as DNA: TGCGCCAGCAGCGCCGGGACTAGCGGTTACGAGCAGTACTTC. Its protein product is CASSAGTSGYEQYF.

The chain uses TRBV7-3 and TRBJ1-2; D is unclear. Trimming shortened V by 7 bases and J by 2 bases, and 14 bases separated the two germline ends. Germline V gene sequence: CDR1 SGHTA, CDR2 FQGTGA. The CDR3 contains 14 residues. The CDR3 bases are TGTGCCAGCACCCCAGGCCGCGGGAACTATGGCTACACCTTC. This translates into CASTPGRGNYGYTF.

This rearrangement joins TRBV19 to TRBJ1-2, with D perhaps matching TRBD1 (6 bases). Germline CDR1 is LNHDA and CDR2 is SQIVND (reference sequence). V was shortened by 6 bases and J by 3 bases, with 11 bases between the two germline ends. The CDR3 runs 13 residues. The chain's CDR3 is CASSEQGYYGYTF. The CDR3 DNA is TGTGCCAGTAGCGAACAGGGTTACTATGGCTACACCTTC.

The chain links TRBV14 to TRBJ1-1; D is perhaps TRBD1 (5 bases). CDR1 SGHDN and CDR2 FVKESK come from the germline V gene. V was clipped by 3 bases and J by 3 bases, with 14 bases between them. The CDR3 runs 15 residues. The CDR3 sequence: CASSQAAGVDTEAFF. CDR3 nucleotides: TGTGCCAGCAGCCAGGCGGCGGGGGTAGACACTGAAGCTTTCTTT.

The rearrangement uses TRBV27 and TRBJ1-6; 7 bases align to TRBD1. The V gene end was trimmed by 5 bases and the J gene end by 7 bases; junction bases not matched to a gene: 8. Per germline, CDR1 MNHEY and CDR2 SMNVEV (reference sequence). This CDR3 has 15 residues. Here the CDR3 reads CASSPRGQANSPLHF. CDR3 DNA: TGTGCCAGCAGTCCTAGGGGGCAGGCCAATTCACCCCTCCACTTT.

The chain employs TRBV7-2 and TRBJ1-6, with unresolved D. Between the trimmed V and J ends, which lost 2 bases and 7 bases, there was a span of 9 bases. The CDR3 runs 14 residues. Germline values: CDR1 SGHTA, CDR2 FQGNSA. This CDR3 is CASSLQALNSPLHF. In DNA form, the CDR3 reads TGTGCCAGCAGCTTACAGGCTTTGAATTCACCCCTCCACTTT.

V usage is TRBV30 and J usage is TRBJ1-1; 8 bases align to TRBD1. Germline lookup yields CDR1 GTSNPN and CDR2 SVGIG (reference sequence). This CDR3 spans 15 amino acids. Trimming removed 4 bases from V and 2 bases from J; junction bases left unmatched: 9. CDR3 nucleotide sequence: TGTGCCTGGATAACAGGGGGGACTGCAAACACTGAAGCTTTCTTT. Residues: CAWITGGTANTEAFF. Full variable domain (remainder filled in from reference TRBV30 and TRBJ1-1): SQTIHQWPATLVQPVGSPLSLECTVEGTSNPNLYWYRQAAGRGLQLLFYSVGIGQISSEVPQNLSASRPQDRQFILSSKKLLLSDSGFYLCAWITGGTANTEAFFGQGTRLTVV.

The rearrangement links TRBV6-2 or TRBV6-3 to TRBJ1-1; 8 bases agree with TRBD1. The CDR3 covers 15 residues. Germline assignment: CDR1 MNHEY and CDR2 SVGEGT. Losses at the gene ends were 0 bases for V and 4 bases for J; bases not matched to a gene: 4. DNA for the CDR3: TGTGCCAGCAGTTACTCGGAACAGGGGGGCACTGAAGCTTTCTTT. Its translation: CASSYSEQGGTEAFF.

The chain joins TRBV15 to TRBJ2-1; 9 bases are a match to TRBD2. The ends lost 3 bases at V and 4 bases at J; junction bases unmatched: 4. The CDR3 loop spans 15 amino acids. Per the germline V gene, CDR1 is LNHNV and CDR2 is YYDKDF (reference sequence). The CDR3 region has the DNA TGTGCCACCAGCAGTACTAGCGGGCGGTACAATGAGCAGTTCTTC. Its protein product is CATSSTSGRYNEQFF.

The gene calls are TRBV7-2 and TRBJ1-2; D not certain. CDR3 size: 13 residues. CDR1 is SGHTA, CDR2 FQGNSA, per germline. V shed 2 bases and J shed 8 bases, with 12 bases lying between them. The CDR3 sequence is CASSLSGVGGYTF. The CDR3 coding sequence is TGTGCCAGCAGCTTAAGCGGGGTAGGCGGCTACACCTTC.

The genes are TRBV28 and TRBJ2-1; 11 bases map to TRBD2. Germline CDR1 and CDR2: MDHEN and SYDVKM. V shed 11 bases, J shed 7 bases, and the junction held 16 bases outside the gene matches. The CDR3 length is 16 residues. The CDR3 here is CAALGRSSGRSNEQFF. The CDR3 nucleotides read TGTGCCGCCCTAGGGCGGTCTAGCGGGAGGTCAAATGAGCAGTTCTTC.

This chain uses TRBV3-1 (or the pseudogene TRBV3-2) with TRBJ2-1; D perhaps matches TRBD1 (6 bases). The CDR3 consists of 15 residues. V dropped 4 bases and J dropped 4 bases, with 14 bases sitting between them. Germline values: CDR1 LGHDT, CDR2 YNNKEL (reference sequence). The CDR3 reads CASSPRDRSYNEQFF. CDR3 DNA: TGTGCCAGCAGCCCCCGAGACAGGAGTTACAATGAGCAGTTCTTC.

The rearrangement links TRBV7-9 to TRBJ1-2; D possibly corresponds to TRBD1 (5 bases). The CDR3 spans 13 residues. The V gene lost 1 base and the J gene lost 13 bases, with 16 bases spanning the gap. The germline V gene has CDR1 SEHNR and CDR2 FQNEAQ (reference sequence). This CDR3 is CASSLGQTVSSTF. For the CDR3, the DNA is TGTGCCAGCAGCTTAGGGCAGACAGTTTCTTCCACCTTC.